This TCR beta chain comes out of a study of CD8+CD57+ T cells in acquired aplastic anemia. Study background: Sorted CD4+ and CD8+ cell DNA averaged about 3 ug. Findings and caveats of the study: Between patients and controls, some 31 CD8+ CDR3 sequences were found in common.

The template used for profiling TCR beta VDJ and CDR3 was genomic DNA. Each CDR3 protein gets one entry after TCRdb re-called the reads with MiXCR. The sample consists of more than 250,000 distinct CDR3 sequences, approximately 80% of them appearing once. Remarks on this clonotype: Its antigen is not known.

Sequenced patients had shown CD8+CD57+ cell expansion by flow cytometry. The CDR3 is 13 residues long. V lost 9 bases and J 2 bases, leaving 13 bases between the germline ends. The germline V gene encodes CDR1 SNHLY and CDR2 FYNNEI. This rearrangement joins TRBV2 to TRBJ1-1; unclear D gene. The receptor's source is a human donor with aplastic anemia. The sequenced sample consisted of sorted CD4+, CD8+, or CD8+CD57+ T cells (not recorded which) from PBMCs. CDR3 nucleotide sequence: TGTGCCAGTCACCTGACGGGAAACACTGAAGCTTTCTTT. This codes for CASHLTGNTEAFF.